These 30 T cell receptor beta chains came from one sample sequenced in a study of identifying expanded T cells in peripheral blood. TCRdb's copy holds only in-frame clones and misses some; the assay was immunoSEQ multiplex PCR. In the table there are some 100,000 clones, about 87% of which are singletons. Input material: blood. The receptors derive from a person between 18 and 75 years old in good health.

The chain links TRBV19 to TRBJ1-2, with D uncertain. The ends were cut back, 7 bases at V and 2 bases at J, with 23 bases in the middle. The CDR3 length is 17 residues. Germline V gives CDR1 LNHDA, CDR2 SQIVND (reference sequence). The CDR3 here is CASTTQLYSDPNYGYTF. CDR3 in DNA: TGTGCCAGTACCACCCAGCTATACAGTGACCCAAACTATGGCTACACCTTC.

CDR3 amino acids: CAAGPYTDTQYF. The CDR3 coding sequence is TGTGCCGCCGGTCCATACACAGATACGCAGTATTTT. The chain carries TRBV30 and TRBJ2-3; no clear D gene. Per germline, CDR1 GTSNPN and CDR2 SVGIG (reference sequence). The length of the CDR3 is 12 residues. Between the trimmed V and J ends, which lost 8 bases and 2 bases, there was a span of 11 bases.

The chain uses TRBV18 and TRBJ1-1; no definite D call. The CDR3 sequence is 15 residues long. Germline lookup yields CDR1 KGHSH and CDR2 LQKENI. The germline V and J ends were trimmed by 6 bases and 5 bases, with 19 bases remaining between them. CDR3 protein: CASSRLTGDLTEAFF. In DNA, the CDR3 is TGTGCCAGCTCCCGCCTGACGGGAGACTTGACTGAAGCTTTCTTT.

This clone occurred a few times. This chain joins TRBV4-1 and TRBJ1-2; maybe TRBD1 (5 bases). V lost 0 bases and J 6 bases, leaving 11 bases between the germline ends. This CDR3 has 14 amino acids. CDR1 is MGHRA, CDR2 YSYEKL, per germline. The DNA for the CDR3 is TGCGCCAGCAGCCAAGATCTATTAGGGGATGGCTACACCTTC. This sequence encodes CASSQDLLGDGYTF.

This clone was found once. V gene TRBV6-4 combines with J gene TRBJ2-1; possible D gene TRBD2, 6 bases. This CDR3 is 15 amino acids long. Per germline, CDR1 MRHNA and CDR2 SNTAGT. V was trimmed by 4 bases and J by 0 bases, leaving 10 bases between them. The CDR3 DNA sequence: TGTGCCAGCAGTGTCATAGCGGACTCCTACAATGAGCAGTTCTTC. Its translation: CASSVIADSYNEQFF.

V and J are TRBV29-1 and TRBJ1-2, with 7 nucleotides matching TRBD1. The CDR3 is 13 amino acids. The ends lost 3 bases at V and 4 bases at J; junction bases unmatched: 5. Germline V gene sequence: CDR1 SQVTM, CDR2 ANQGSEA. Here the CDR3 DNA reads TGCAGCGTTGATAAGGGGGCCGGCTATGGCTACACCTTC. This encodes CSVDKGAGYGYTF.

The rearrangement uses TRBV29-1 and TRBJ1-4; 7 bases line up with TRBD1. Losses at the gene ends were 6 bases for V and 3 bases for J; bases not matched to a gene: 10. This CDR3 has 15 amino acids. CDR1 and CDR2 from the germline V gene are SQVTM and ANQGSEA. In nucleotides, the CDR3 is TGCAGCGTAGCCGAGCAGGGGGGCCCTAATGAAAAACTGTTTTTT. It encodes CSVAEQGGPNEKLFF.

This sequence joins TRBV18 and TRBJ1-1; TRBD1 aligns across 7 bases. V lost 6 bases and J lost 1; bases outside the gene matches: 8. The CDR3 runs 15 residues. Per the germline V gene, CDR1 is KGHSH and CDR2 is LQKENI. CDR3 residues: CASSDTGVSNTEAFF. The CDR3 nucleotides read TGTGCCAGCTCGGACACAGGGGTTTCGAACACTGAAGCTTTCTTT. The whole variable domain, filled in from reference TRBV18 and TRBJ1-1, reads NAGVMQNPRHLVRRRGQEARLRCSPMKGHSHVYWYRQLPEEGLKFMVYLQKENIIDESGMPKERFSAEFPKEGPSILRIQQVVRGDSAAYFCASSDTGVSNTEAFFGQGTRLTVV.

The chain couples TRBV5-6 to TRBJ2-6; no clear D. Germline CDR1 reads SGHDT; CDR2 reads YYEEEE. The CDR3 consists of 13 residues. Trimming shortened V by 5 bases and J by 2 bases, and 5 bases separated the two germline ends. The CDR3 DNA reads TGTGCCAGCAGTCGAGCTGGGGCCAACGTCCTGACTTTC. It is translated as CASSRAGANVLTF.

V usage is TRBV11-2 and J usage is TRBJ2-7; 7 bases are a match to TRBD1. The V segment lost 5 bases and the J segment 5 bases; nucleotides outside the gene matches: 9. Germline CDR1 and CDR2: SGHAT and FQNNGV. CDR3 length: 14 amino acids. CDR3: CASSENQGVHEQYF. Written as DNA, the CDR3 is TGTGCCAGCAGCGAAAATCAGGGGGTCCACGAGCAGTACTTC.

J is TRBJ1-1 and V is TRBV5-4, with 8 bases that match TRBD1. The CDR3 is made up of 12 amino acids. Germline CDR1 SGHNT, CDR2 YYREEE (reference sequence). The trim removed 2 bases at V and 7 bases at J, leaving 1 base unmatched. The CDR3 region is CASSFGQGEAFF. The CDR3 coding sequence is TGTGCCAGCAGCTTCGGACAGGGTGAAGCTTTCTTT.

In this sample, this clone turned up many times. V is TRBV4-2 and J is TRBJ1-1, with D possibly matching TRBD1 (5 bases). The germline V gene encodes CDR1 LGHNA and CDR2 YNFKEQ. Trimming left V 4 bases short and J 2 bases short, with 14 bases between. The CDR3 extends over 15 amino acids. Here the CDR3 DNA reads TGTGCCAGCAGCCCGGGGGGGGTTAGAAACACTGAAGCTTTCTTT. Protein: CASSPGGVRNTEAFF.

The rearrangement links TRBV7-3 to TRBJ2-5, with D unresolved. Trimming removed 2 bases at V and 6 bases at J, with 16 bases between. The CDR3 runs to 15 residues. CDR1 SGHTA and CDR2 FQGTGA come from the germline V gene. The CDR3 DNA follows: TGTGCCAGCAGCTTAGAAGTTGCAGGAGAAAAGACCCAGTACTTC. Protein product: CASSLEVAGEKTQYF.

This sequence joins TRBV6-6 and TRBJ1-4; TRBD1 is a possible D gene (5 bases). The V end was cut by 7 bases, the J end by 8 bases, with 23 bases between. Germline CDR1 is MNHNY and CDR2 is SVGAGI (reference sequence). The CDR3 sequence is 16 residues long. As DNA, the CDR3 is TGTGCCAGCACTTTAGGGAAAGGGGACTGGAGGGAAAAACTGTTTTTT. Amino acid sequence: CASTLGKGDWREKLFF.

DNA of the CDR3: TGTGCCAGTAGCAAGCGGACGGGGGGCTACGAGCAGTACTTC. Encoded protein: CASSKRTGGYEQYF. The chain combines TRBV19 with TRBJ2-7; TRBD2 matches at 7 bases. Germline V gives CDR1 LNHDA, CDR2 SQIVND (reference sequence). The CDR3 length is 14 residues. With 6 bases clipped from V and 3 bases from J, the junction kept 8 bases outside the gene matches.

The chain uses TRBV10-1 and TRBJ2-5; possibly TRBD1 for D (5 bases). Germline V gives CDR1 WNHNN, CDR2 SYGVQD (reference sequence). Deletions cut 4 bases from V and 1 base from J, with 7 bases between. CDR3 size: 13 residues. CDR3 DNA: TGCGCCAGCAGTGCCAGGGTCCAAGAGACCCAGTACTTC. Encoded protein: CASSARVQETQYF.

The CDR3 reads CASTPRHSRGRKITDTQYF. CDR3 in DNA: TGTGCCAGCACCCCACGGCATTCGCGGGGCCGGAAGATCACAGATACGCAGTATTTT. This chain joins TRBV21-1 and TRBJ2-3; the table's D call of TRBD2 was not tested on the DNA. TRBV21-1 is flagged as a pseudogene. This CDR3 spans 19 amino acids.

The chain links TRBV11-3 to TRBJ1-1; D call uncertain. The V gene lost 5 bases and the J gene lost 6 bases, with 13 bases spanning the gap. Germline values: CDR1 SGHNT, CDR2 YENEEA. This CDR3 contains 13 residues. The CDR3 DNA follows: TGTGCCAGCAGCCTCGTAGCTAACCCTGAAGCTTTCTTT. Protein: CASSLVANPEAFF.

The gene calls are TRBV7-9 and TRBJ1-4; no reliable D call. The germline V gene encodes CDR1 SEHNR and CDR2 FQNEAQ (reference sequence). Between the trimmed V and J ends, which lost 1 base and 8 bases, there was a span of 23 bases. The CDR3 consists of 18 residues. The CDR3, as DNA: TGTGCCAGCAGCTTAGGGCAGTCGGTTTTGTTCGTTGAAGAAAAACTGTTTTTT. It yields the protein CASSLGQSVLFVEEKLFF.

In the case of this clone: Other DNA sequences in this sample translate to the same CDR3. The chain recombines TRBV7-2 with TRBJ1-1; no definite D call. Germline CDR1 SGHTA, CDR2 FQGNSA. The length of the CDR3 is 13 residues. V shed 4 bases and J shed 1 base, with 7 bases lying between them. CDR3 in DNA: TGTGCCAGCAGCTGGGCAGAGAACACTGAAGCTTTCTTT. This sequence encodes CASSWAENTEAFF.

The gene calls are TRBV27 and TRBJ2-2; no firm D call. Deletions cut 3 bases from V and 1 base from J, with 9 bases between. This CDR3 contains 15 residues. The germline CDR1 and CDR2 sequences are MNHEY and SMNVEV (reference sequence). CDR3 sequence reads: CASSFRAQNTGELFF. CDR3 DNA sequence: TGTGCCAGCAGTTTCCGGGCCCAGAACACCGGGGAGCTGTTTTTT.

This chain uses TRBV6-1 with TRBJ2-3; 9 positions agree with TRBD2. Germline loops: CDR1 MNHNS, CDR2 SASEGT. V shed 3 bases, J shed 3 bases, and the junction held 10 bases outside the gene matches. This CDR3 contains 17 residues. DNA for the CDR3: TGTGCCAGCAGTGATTCTTGGGCGGGGGGGAGAACAGATACGCAGTATTTT. Protein: CASSDSWAGGRTDTQYF.

V and J are TRBV2 and TRBJ2-2; D is undetermined. CDR1 is SNHLY, CDR2 FYNNEI, per germline. This CDR3 is built from 15 residues. V lost 8 bases, J lost 1 base, and 14 bases lay in between. The CDR3 region is CASDPRGLNTGELFF. CDR3 nucleotide sequence: TGTGCCAGCGACCCCCGAGGCCTGAACACCGGGGAGCTGTTTTTT.

The rearrangement uses TRBV21-1 and TRBJ1-2. TRBV21-1 constitutes a pseudogene. The CDR3 is 12 amino acids. CDR3 bases: TGTGCCAGCAGTCCAAGGGCGGGGGGCTACACCTTC. Its protein product is CASSPRAGGYTF.

The gene calls are TRBV7-9 and TRBJ1-1, with D unclear. Germline loops: CDR1 SEHNR, CDR2 FQNEAQ (reference sequence). The CDR3 contains 13 residues. V lost 5 bases to trimming and J lost 0 bases, with 7 bases between them. The DNA for the CDR3 is TGTGCCAGCAGCGTAGGAATGAACACTGAAGCTTTCTTT. Translating gives CASSVGMNTEAFF. Variable domain in full (rest from reference TRBV7-9 and TRBJ1-1): DTGVSQNPRHKITKRGQNVTFRCDPISEHNRLYWYRQTLGQGPEFLTYFQNEAQLEKSRLLSDRFSAERPKGSFSTLEIQRTEQGDSAMYLCASSVGMNTEAFFGQGTRLTVV.

Comment on this clone: Other DNA sequences in the same sample also yield this CDR3. The V gene is TRBV5-1, the J gene TRBJ2-7, with a weak D call TRBD1 (5 bases). The CDR3 sequence is 14 residues long. V lost 0 bases and J lost 2, with 9 bases in between. CDR1 is SGHRS and CDR2 is YFSETQ in the germline V gene. The CDR3 DNA follows: TGCGCCAGCAGCTTGGTTCCAGGGCCCTACGAGCAGTACTTC. This sequence encodes CASSLVPGPYEQYF. Drawing the rest from reference TRBV5-1 and TRBJ2-7, the complete variable domain is KAGVTQTPRYLIKTRGQQVTLSCSPISGHRSVSWYQQTPGQGLQFLFEYFSETQRNKGNFPGRFSGRQFSNSRSEMNVSTLELGDSALYLCASSLVPGPYEQYFGPGTRLTVT.

In nucleotides, the CDR3 is TGTGCCACCAGCAGAGATGGAGGGTCGGGGTACTTC. This encodes CATSRDGGSGYF. J is TRBJ2-7 and V is TRBV15; TRBD2 is a possible D gene (6 bases). V lost 0 bases and J lost 12, with 12 bases in between. This CDR3 is built from 12 residues. Per germline, CDR1 LNHNV and CDR2 YYDKDF (reference sequence).

This chain links TRBV9 with TRBJ1-1; D is unclear. The germline V gene has CDR1 SGDLS and CDR2 YYNGEE. V was pared by 0 bases and J by 1 base, with 7 bases between. CDR3 length: 14 residues. Here the CDR3 reads CASSVVLGNTEAFF. The CDR3 DNA sequence: TGTGCCAGCAGCGTAGTGTTGGGGAACACTGAAGCTTTCTTT.

This clone was detected only a few times. The chain recombines TRBV19 with TRBJ2-7; D is unresolved. Trimming pared 0 bases from V and 3 bases from J, leaving 9 bases between. The CDR3 length is 14 residues. The germline CDR1 and CDR2 sequences are LNHDA and SQIVND (reference sequence). The CDR3 protein is CASSIDFTYYEQYF. The CDR3 DNA follows: TGTGCCAGTAGTATAGATTTCACATACTACGAGCAGTACTTC.

The V and J genes are TRBV27 and TRBJ2-3; no reliable D call. Trimming stripped 6 bases from V and 1 base from J, with 8 bases between. Per the germline V gene, CDR1 is MNHEY and CDR2 is SMNVEV (reference sequence). The CDR3 length is 13 residues. The CDR3 sequence is CASSRRGTDTQYF. The CDR3 DNA reads as TGTGCCAGCAGCAGGAGAGGCACAGATACGCAGTATTTT.